One and the same sample provided the 10 T cell receptor beta chains below, sequenced in a study of blood T cell repertoires in COVID-19. The method was immunoSEQ multiplex PCR; TCRdb's version includes in-frame clones alone and lacks a portion of them. The table lists 270,000 or so clones, about 89% of them singletons. Sequencing input: PBMCs or T cells enriched from blood (not recorded which). The receptors here all came from a woman aged 18 to 35 who had recovered from COVID-19.

This clone was recorded a few times. J is TRBJ1-6 and V is TRBV5-8; the D gene is possibly TRBD1 (5 bases). The CDR3 runs 17 residues. V lost 0 bases, J lost 0 bases, and 10 bases lay in between. The germline V gene encodes CDR1 SGHTS and CDR2 YDEGEE. The CDR3 nucleotides read TGTGCCAGCAGCTTGGAAAAGGGGTCCTCCTATAATTCACCCCTCCACTTT. This gives the protein CASSLEKGSSYNSPLHF.

A few counts support this clone. The chain joins TRBV4-1 to TRBJ1-2; no clear D. The CDR3 extends over 16 amino acids. V lost 0 bases and J lost 8, with 19 bases in between. The germline gives CDR1 MGHRA, CDR2 YSYEKL. The CDR3 DNA sequence: TGCGCCAGCAGCCAAGATTCCGGGGTTTGGCAGCGCGGCTACACCTTC. Its protein product is CASSQDSGVWQRGYTF.

This clone has a handful of counts. CDR3 amino acids: CASSYGGNTGELFF. The CDR3 DNA follows: TGTGCCAGCAGCTACGGGGGGAACACCGGGGAGCTGTTTTTT. The chain carries TRBV5-4 and TRBJ2-2; maybe TRBD2 (6 bases). The CDR3 has 14 residues. V dropped 3 bases and J dropped 1 base, with 7 bases sitting between them. Germline values: CDR1 SGHNT, CDR2 YYREEE (reference sequence).

The rearrangement uses TRBV5-6 and TRBJ2-7; 7 bases agree with TRBD1. This CDR3 comprises 13 residues. Germline CDR1 reads SGHDT; CDR2 reads YYEEEE. After removal of 3 bases from V and 6 bases from J, the junction contained 6 bases not matched to a gene. CDR3 bases: TGTGCCAGCAGCTCGACAGGGTTTCGCGAGCAGTACTTC. Amino acid sequence: CASSSTGFREQYF.

This clone was found once. One end of the junction fails to match germline, which may point to a read error. The V gene is TRBV3-1 (or the pseudogene TRBV3-2), the J gene TRBJ2-1; D is unresolved. CDR1 LGHDT and CDR2 YNNKEL come from the germline V gene (reference sequence). This CDR3 region has 13 residues. The CDR3 region has the DNA TGTGCCAGCAGCCAAGATAGATACAGTGAGCAGTTCTTC. This codes for CASSQDRYSEQFF.

This clone appeared once. The V call is TRBV15, the J call TRBJ1-2, with D maybe TRBD1 (6 bases). The CDR3 runs to 16 residues. CDR1 and CDR2 from the germline V gene are LNHNV and YYDKDF (reference sequence). V lost 2 bases and J lost 5, with 18 bases in between. CDR3 DNA: TGTGCCACCAGCAGATACTCCCTCGGGACACCTTATGGCTACACCTTC. Translating it yields CATSRYSLGTPYGYTF.

The chain combines TRBV28 with TRBJ1-1; D perhaps matches TRBD1 (5 bases). Trimming removed 8 bases from V and 0 bases from J, with 7 bases in between. There are 12 residues in the CDR3. Germline lookup yields CDR1 MDHEN and CDR2 SYDVKM. Written as DNA, the CDR3 is TGTGCCAGCCTGACAGTGAACACTGAAGCTTTCTTT. Translated: CASLTVNTEAFF.

The CDR3 nucleotides are TGTGCCAGTAGTAGTGGGAGGGGTAATGAGCAGTTCTTC. This encodes CASSSGRGNEQFF. The chain is built from TRBV19 and TRBJ2-1, with 7 positions matching TRBD2. Trimming removed 4 bases from V and 7 bases from J; junction bases left unmatched: 4. This CDR3 contains 13 residues. CDR1 is LNHDA, CDR2 SQIVND, per germline (reference sequence).

The chain employs TRBV6-2 or TRBV6-3 and TRBJ2-3; 7 bases match TRBD2. Germline V CDR1 and CDR2: MNHEY, SVGEGT. The CDR3 runs 15 residues. V gave up 5 bases and J gave up 2 bases; unmatched junction bases: 7. Here the CDR3 DNA reads TGTGCCAGCAGTATCGGGACTACCCACACAGATACGCAGTATTTT. Its protein product is CASSIGTTHTDTQYF.

CDR3 in DNA: TGCAGCGTTGAAGAAGGAGGGAGGGTGAAAAACATTCAGTACTTC. It translates to CSVEEGGRVKNIQYF. The chain carries TRBV29-1 and TRBJ2-4; 7 bases are a match to TRBD2. Germline V CDR1 and CDR2: SQVTM, ANQGSEA. The CDR3 consists of 15 residues. V lost 0 bases to trimming and J lost 4 bases; unmatched junction nucleotides: 6.